The 9 T cell receptor beta chains below were found in one sample sequenced in a study of T cell responses to AZD1222 COVID-19 vaccine. Using immunoSEQ multiplex PCR, the repertoire was profiled, and TCRdb retains in-frame clones only, with some absent. The sample includes over 150,000 clones, about 85% of them seen just once. Sequenced material: peripheral blood, taken on day 0 of AZD1222 vaccination. The receptor set was obtained from an adult in good health.

The V and J genes are TRBV5-8 and TRBJ1-1; weak D call: TRBD1 (5 bases). The CDR3 totals 15 residues. V was pared by 2 bases and J by 0 bases, with 11 bases between. Germline V gives CDR1 SGHTS, CDR2 YDEGEE. CDR3 nucleotides: TGTGCCAGCAGCTTCACAGACAGCATGAACACTGAAGCTTTCTTT. Translating gives CASSFTDSMNTEAFF.

The chain uses TRBV5-1 and TRBJ2-1; 9 bases are a match to TRBD2. Germline V gene data show CDR1 as SGHRS and CDR2 as YFSETQ. There are 16 residues in the CDR3. The V segment lost 0 bases and the J segment 6 bases; nucleotides outside the gene matches: 7. The CDR3 protein is CASSLDSRLAANEQFF. CDR3 in DNA: TGCGCCAGCAGCTTGGACTCGAGACTAGCGGCCAATGAGCAGTTCTTC.

The chain links TRBV6-5 to TRBJ1-2, with D unresolved. The germline V and J ends were trimmed by 6 bases and 8 bases, with 19 bases remaining between them. The V gene's germline CDR1 is MNHEY and CDR2 SVGAGI. The CDR3 runs 14 residues. The CDR3: CASSNTGLLGGYTF. The CDR3 DNA reads as TGTGCCAGCAGCAATACGGGCCTCCTTGGCGGCTACACCTTC.

This chain joins TRBV19 and TRBJ2-1; 14 bases fit TRBD2. The length of the CDR3 is 19 residues. In germline, CDR1 is LNHDA, CDR2 SQIVND (reference sequence). V lost 3 bases and J lost 9; bases outside the gene matches: 16. The CDR3 is CASSIRGPGTSGSLGEQFF. CDR3 DNA sequence: TGTGCCAGTAGTATCCGGGGGCCCGGGACTAGCGGGAGTTTAGGTGAGCAGTTCTTC. The full variable domain, completed using reference TRBV19 and TRBJ2-1, is DGGITQSPKYLFRKEGQNVTLSCEQNLNHDAMYWYRQDPGQGLRLIYYSQIVNDFQKGDIAEGYSVSREKKESFPLTVTSAQKNPTAFYLCASSIRGPGTSGSLGEQFFGPGTRLTVL.

The CDR3 coding sequence is TGTGCCAGCAGCCGCCTACTAGCGGGAAAAACCGGGGAGCTGTTTTTT. It is translated as CASSRLLAGKTGELFF. The rearrangement uses TRBV27 and TRBJ2-2; TRBD2 agrees at 10 bases. V gave up 6 bases and J gave up 5 bases; unmatched junction bases: 9. The CDR3 loop spans 16 amino acids. CDR1 and CDR2 from the germline V gene are MNHEY and SMNVEV (reference sequence).

The genes are TRBV7-9 and TRBJ2-3, with a weak D call TRBD2 (5 bases). Trimming pared 2 bases from V and 3 bases from J, leaving 12 bases between. CDR3 length: 15 amino acids. Germline CDR1 reads SEHNR; CDR2 reads FQNEAQ (reference sequence). The CDR3 reads CASSLSTGLTDTQYF. The CDR3 nucleotides are TGTGCCAGCAGCTTATCTACGGGGTTGACAGATACGCAGTATTTT.

The chain combines TRBV7-3 with TRBJ2-4; D unclear. Germline CDR1 and CDR2: SGHTA and FQGTGA. V lost 2 bases and J lost 5, with 10 bases in between. There are 14 residues in the CDR3. This CDR3 is CASSLSGNQNIQYF. CDR3 nucleotide sequence: TGTGCCAGCAGCTTATCCGGAAACCAAAACATTCAGTACTTC.

The rearrangement joins TRBV5-6 to TRBJ1-2; TRBD1 agrees at 7 bases. CDR1 is SGHDT, CDR2 YYEEEE, per germline. CDR3 length: 14 residues. Germline trimming cut 4 bases from V and 4 bases from J; bases unmatched to any gene: 7. The CDR3: CASSIGGDSYGYTF. CDR3 nucleotides: TGTGCCAGCAGCATCGGCGGGGACAGCTATGGCTACACCTTC. Together with reference TRBV5-6 and TRBJ1-2, the CDR3 gives the full variable domain: DAGVTQSPTHLIKTRGQQVTLRCSPKSGHDTVSWYQQALGQGPQFIFQYYEEEERQRGNFPDRFSGHQFPNYSSELNVNALLLGDSALYLCASSIGGDSYGYTFGSGTRLTVV.

This rearrangement joins TRBV20-1 to TRBJ2-1, with D tentatively TRBD1 or TRBD2 (5 bases each). The CDR3 has 11 amino acids. Between the trimmed V and J ends, which lost 3 bases and 16 bases, there was a span of 16 bases. CDR1 DFQATT and CDR2 SNEGSKA come from the germline V gene (reference sequence). Written as DNA, the CDR3 is TGCAGTGCTAGCCAGGGCGGGCCAGCCTTCTTC. Its protein is CSASQGGPAFF.